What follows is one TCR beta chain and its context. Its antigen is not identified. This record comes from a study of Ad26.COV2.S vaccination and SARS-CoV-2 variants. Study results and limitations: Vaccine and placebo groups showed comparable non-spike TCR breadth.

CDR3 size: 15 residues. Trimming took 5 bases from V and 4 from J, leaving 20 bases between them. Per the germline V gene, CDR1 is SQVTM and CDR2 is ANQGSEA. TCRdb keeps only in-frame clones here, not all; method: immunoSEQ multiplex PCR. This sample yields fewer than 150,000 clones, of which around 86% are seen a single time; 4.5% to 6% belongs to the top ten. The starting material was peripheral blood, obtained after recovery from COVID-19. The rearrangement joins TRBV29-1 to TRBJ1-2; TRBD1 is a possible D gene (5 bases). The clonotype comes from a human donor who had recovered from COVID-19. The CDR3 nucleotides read TGCAGCGTTCAACTCGGGGCAGGACCGACCTATGGCTACACCTTC. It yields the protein CSVQLGAGPTYGYTF.